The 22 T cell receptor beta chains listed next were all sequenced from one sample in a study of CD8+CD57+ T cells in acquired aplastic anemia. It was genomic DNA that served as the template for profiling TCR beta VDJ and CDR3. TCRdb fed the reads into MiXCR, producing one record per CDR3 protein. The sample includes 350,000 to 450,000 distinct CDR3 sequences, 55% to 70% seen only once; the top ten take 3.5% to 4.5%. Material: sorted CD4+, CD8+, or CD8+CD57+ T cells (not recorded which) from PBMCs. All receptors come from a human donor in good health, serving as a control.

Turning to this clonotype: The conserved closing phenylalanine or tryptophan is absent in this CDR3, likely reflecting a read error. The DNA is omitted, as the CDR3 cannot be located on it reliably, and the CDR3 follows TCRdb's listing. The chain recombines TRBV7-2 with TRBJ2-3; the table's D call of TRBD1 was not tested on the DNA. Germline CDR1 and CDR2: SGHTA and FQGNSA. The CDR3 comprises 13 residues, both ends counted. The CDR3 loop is CASSTGGQEAYGY.

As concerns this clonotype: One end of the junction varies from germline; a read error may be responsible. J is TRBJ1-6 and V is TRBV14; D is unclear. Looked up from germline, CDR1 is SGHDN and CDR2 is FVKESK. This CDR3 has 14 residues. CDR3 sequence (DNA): TGCGCCAGCAGCCCTGGCCGGCATTCACCCCTCCACTACTTT. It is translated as CASSPGRHSPLHYF.

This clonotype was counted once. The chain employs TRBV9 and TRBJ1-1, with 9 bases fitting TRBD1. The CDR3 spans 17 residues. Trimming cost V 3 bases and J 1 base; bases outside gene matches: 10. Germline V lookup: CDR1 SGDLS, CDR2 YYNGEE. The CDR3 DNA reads TGTGCCAGCAGCGAGCCGGGACAGGGAGGCAAGAACACTGAAGCTTTCTTT. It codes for CASSEPGQGGKNTEAFF.

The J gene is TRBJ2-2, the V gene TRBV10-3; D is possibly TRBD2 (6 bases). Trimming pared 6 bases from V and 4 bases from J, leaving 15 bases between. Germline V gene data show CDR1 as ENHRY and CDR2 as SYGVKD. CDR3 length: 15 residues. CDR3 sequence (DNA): TGTGCCATCAGCCGGGAGCTTGGTATCACCGGGGAGCTGTTTTTT. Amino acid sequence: CAISRELGITGELFF.

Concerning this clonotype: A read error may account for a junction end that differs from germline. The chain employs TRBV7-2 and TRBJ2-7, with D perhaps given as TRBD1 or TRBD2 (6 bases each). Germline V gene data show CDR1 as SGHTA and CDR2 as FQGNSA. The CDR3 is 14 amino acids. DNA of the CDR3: TGTGTCAGCAGCTTGAACGGGGGCGACTACGAGCAGTACTTC. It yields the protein CVSSLNGGDYEQYF.

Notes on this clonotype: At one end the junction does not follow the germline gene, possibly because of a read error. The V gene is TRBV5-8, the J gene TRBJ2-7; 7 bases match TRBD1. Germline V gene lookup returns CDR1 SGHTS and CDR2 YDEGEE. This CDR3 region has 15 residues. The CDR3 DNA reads TGCGCCAGCAGCCAGGATGAAACAGGGGTTTACGAGCAGTACTTC. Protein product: CASSQDETGVYEQYF. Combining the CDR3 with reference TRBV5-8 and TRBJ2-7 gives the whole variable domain EAGVTQSPTHLIKTRGQQATLRCSPISGHTSVYWYQQALGLGLQFLLWYDEGEERNRGNFPPRFSGRQFPNYSSELNVNALELEDSALYLCASSQDETGVYEQYFGPGTRLTVT.

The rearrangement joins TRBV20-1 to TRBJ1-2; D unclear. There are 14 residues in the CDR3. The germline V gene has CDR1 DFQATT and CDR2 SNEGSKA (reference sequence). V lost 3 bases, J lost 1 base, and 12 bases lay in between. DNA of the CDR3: TGCAGTGCTAGTACGGGGAACGGTAACTATGGCTACACCTTC. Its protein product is CSASTGNGNYGYTF.

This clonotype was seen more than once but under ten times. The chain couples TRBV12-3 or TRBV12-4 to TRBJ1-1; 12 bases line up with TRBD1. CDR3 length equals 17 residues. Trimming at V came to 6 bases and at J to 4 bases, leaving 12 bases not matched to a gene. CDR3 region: CASSPFSGDRGPTEAFF. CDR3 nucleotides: TGTGCCAGCAGCCCATTCTCAGGGGACAGGGGGCCCACTGAAGCTTTCTTT.

The CDR3 DNA reads TGCAGTGCTACTAGTTCTACGGGGGCGGGTGAGCAGTTCTTC. Translated, it gives CSATSSTGAGEQFF. This sequence joins TRBV20-1 and TRBJ2-1; the D gene could be TRBD1 or TRBD2 (6 bases each). CDR1 DFQATT and CDR2 SNEGSKA come from the germline V gene (reference sequence). The V and J ends lost 4 bases and 9 bases respectively, with 19 bases between them. CDR3 size: 14 residues.

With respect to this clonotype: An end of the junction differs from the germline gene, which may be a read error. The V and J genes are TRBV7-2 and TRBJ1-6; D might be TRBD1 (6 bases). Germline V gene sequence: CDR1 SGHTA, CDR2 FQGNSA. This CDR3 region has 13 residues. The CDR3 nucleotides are TGTGCCAGTAGCGACCAGGGAGGGGGTCACCCCCAGTTT. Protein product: CASSDQGGGHPQF.

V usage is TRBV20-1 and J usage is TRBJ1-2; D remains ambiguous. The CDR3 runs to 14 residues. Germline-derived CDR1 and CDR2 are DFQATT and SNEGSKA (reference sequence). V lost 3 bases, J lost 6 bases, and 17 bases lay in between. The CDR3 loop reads CSARPQEYGHGYTF. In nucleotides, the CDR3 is TGCAGTGCTAGGCCCCAGGAGTACGGGCATGGCTACACCTTC.

CDR3 residues: CASSPLDRAPYEQYF. For the CDR3, the DNA is TGTGCCAGCAGCCCCCTAGACAGGGCCCCCTACGAGCAGTACTTC. The chain couples TRBV12-3 or TRBV12-4 to TRBJ2-7; 7 nucleotides match TRBD1. V was pared by 6 bases and J by 2 bases, with 10 bases of the junction left unmatched. The CDR3 sequence is 15 residues long.

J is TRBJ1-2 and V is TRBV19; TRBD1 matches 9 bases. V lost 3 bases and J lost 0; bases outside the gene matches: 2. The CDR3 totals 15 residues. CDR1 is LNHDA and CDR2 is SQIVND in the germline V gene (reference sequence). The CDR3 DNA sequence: TGTGCCAGTAGTATGCGGACAGGGGCTAACTATGGCTACACCTTC. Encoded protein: CASSMRTGANYGYTF.

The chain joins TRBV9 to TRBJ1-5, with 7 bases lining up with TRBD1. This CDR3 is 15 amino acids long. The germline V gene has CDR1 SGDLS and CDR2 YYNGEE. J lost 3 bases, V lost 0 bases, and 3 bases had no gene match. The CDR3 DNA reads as TGTGCCAGCAGCGTAGGAGGGGGCATCAATCAGCCCCAGCATTTT. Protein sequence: CASSVGGGINQPQHF.

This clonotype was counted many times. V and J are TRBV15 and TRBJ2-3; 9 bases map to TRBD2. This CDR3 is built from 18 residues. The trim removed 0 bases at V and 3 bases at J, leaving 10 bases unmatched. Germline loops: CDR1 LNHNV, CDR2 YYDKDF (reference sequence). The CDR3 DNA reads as TGTGCCACCAGCAGAGATATGAGGGCGGGGGGGCTGACAGATACGCAGTATTTT. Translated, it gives CATSRDMRAGGLTDTQYF.

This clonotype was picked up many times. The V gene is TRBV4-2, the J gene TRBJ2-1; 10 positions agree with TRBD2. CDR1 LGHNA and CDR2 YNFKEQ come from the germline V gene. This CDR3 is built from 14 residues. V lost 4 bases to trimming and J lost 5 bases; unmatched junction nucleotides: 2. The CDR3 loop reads CASSRGTSDNEQFF. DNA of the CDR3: TGTGCCAGCAGCCGCGGGACTAGCGACAATGAGCAGTTCTTC.

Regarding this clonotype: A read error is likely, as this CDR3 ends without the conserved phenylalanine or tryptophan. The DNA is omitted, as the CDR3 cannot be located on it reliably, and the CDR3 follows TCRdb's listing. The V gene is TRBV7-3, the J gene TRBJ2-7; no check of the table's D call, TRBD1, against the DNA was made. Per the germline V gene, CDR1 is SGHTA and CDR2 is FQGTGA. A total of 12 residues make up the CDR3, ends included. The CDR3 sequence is CASSLLSGTGYS.

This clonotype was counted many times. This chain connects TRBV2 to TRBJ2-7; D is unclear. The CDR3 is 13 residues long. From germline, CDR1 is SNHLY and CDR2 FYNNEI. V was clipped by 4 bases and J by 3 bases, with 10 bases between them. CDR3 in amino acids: CASSGMRHYEQYF. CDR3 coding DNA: TGTGCCAGCAGTGGGATGCGGCACTACGAGCAGTACTTC.

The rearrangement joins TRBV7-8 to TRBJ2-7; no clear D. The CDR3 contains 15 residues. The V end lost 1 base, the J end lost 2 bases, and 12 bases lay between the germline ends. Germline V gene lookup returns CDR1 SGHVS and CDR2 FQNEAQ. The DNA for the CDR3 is TGTGCCAGCAGCTTAGAGGGCCGCTGGGCCTACGAGCAGTACTTC. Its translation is CASSLEGRWAYEQYF.

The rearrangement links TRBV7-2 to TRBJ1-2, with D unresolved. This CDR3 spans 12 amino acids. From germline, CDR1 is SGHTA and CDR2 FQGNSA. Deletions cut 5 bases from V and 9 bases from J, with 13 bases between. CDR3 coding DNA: TGTGCCAGCAGCCAGCTAGGTACAAGCTACACCTTC. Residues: CASSQLGTSYTF.

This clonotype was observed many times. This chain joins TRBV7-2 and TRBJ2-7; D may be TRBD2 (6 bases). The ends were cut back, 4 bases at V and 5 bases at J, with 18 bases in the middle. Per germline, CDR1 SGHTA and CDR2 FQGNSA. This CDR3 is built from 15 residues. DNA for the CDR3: TGTGCCAGCAGCTACCAGACTAGTGGATTGAACGAGCAGTACTTC. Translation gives CASSYQTSGLNEQYF.

The CDR3 nucleotides are TGTGCCAGCAGCTTAATTCCGGGGAATTCACCCCTCCACTTT. Translated: CASSLIPGNSPLHF. The V and J genes are TRBV7-3 and TRBJ1-6, with no clear D. The CDR3 has 14 amino acids. V lost 1 base and J lost 7, with 8 bases in between. Germline V lookup: CDR1 SGHTA, CDR2 FQGTGA.